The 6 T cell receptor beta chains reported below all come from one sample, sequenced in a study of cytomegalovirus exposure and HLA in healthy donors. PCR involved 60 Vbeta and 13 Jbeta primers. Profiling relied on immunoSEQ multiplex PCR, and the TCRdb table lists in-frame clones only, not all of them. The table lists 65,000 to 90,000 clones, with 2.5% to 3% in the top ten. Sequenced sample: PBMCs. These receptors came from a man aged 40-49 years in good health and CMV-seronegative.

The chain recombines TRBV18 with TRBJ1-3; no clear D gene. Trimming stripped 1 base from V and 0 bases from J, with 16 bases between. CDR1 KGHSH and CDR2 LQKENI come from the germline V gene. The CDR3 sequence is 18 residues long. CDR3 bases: TGTGCCAGCTCACCACTCGTGAGGCAGCCCACCTCTGGAAACACCATATATTTT. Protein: CASSPLVRQPTSGNTIYF.

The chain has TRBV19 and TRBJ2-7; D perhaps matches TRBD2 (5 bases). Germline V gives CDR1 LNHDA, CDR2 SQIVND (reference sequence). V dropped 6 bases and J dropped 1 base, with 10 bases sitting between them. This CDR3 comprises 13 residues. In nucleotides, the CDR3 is TGTGCCAGTAGCTTTGGCGGGTCCTACGAGCAGTACTTC. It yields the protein CASSFGGSYEQYF.

CDR3 bases: TGTGCCAGCAGCCTCCTTACCGGGGAGCTGTTTTTT. It encodes CASSLLTGELFF. The gene calls are TRBV4-2 and TRBJ2-2; D gene unclear. The CDR3 runs 12 residues. V shed 4 bases and J shed 5 bases, with 5 bases lying between them. The germline V gene encodes CDR1 LGHNA and CDR2 YNFKEQ.

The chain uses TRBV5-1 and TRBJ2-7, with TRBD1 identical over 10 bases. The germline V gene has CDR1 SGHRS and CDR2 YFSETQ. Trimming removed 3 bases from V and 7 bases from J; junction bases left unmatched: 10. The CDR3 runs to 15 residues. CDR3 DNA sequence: TGCGCCAGCAGCTGGGGGGACAGGGGCTCTGAAGAGCAGTACTTC. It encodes CASSWGDRGSEEQYF.

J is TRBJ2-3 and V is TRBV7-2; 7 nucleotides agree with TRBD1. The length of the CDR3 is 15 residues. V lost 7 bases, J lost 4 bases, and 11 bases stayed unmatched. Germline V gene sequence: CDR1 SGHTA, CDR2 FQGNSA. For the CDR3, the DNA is TGTGCCAGCACCAGGGGAAGGGGGCGCGCAGATACGCAGTATTTT. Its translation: CASTRGRGRADTQYF.

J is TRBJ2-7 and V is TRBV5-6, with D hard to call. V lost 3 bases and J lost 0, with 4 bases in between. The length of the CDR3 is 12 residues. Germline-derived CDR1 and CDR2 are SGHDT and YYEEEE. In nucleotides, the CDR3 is TGTGCCAGCAGCTCGTACTCCTACGAGCAGTACTTC. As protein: CASSSYSYEQYF.